This T cell receptor beta chain was identified in a study of blood T cell repertoires in COVID-19. For the study at large: Sources were T cells, B-cell-depleted T cells, or PBMCs; the material itself was cDNA or gDNA.

The CDR3 has 13 residues. The V gene end was trimmed by 7 bases and the J gene end by 4 bases; junction bases not matched to a gene: 6. The protocol was immunoSEQ multiplex PCR, while the TCRdb copy is restricted to in-frame clones and leaves out a portion. The sample yields fewer than 500,000 clones, 75% to 90% seen once. Only one count was recorded for this clone. The rearrangement uses TRBV12-3 or TRBV12-4 and TRBJ1-2, with 7 bases matching TRBD1. The clonotype comes from a woman in her 30s with acute or convalescent COVID-19. The source material was peripheral blood. As DNA, the CDR3 is TGTGCCAGCAACACCCGGACAGGCTATGGCTACACCTTC. It yields the protein CASNTRTGYGYTF.